What follows describes a single T cell receptor (beta chain). Germline V gene lookup returns CDR1 SGDLS and CDR2 YYNGEE. V gave up 2 bases and J gave up 7 bases; unmatched junction bases: 2. This CDR3 comprises 13 residues. The sample comes from a study of OX40 agonist ivuxolimab in advanced cancers. Some clones are missing from TCRdb's copy, which holds only in-frame ones; the method was immunoSEQ multiplex PCR. The sample has 68,000 or so clones, roughly 89% seen once. The receptor was derived from an adult with an advanced solid tumor such as melanoma, head and neck, liver or kidney cancer. This material consisted of CD4+ or CD8+ T cells sorted from blood, taken in a trial of the OX40 agonist ivuxolimab. The V call is TRBV9, the J call TRBJ1-2; 10 bases match TRBD1. CDR3 bases: TGTGCCAGCAGCGTGGGACAGGGGCCTGGCTACACCTTC. Protein product: CASSVGQGPGYTF. The variable domain in full, with the rest retrieved from reference TRBV9 and TRBJ1-2, is DSGVTQTPKHLITATGQRVTLRCSPRSGDLSVYWYQQSLDQGLQFLIQYYNGEERAKGNILERFSAQQFPDLHSELNLSSLELGDSALYFCASSVGQGPGYTFGSGTRLTVV.